The present TCR beta chain was sequenced within a study of blood T cell repertoires in COVID-19. Across the whole study: In each case, the material was cDNA or gDNA derived from T cells, B-cell-depleted T cells, or PBMCs.

Sequenced by immunoSEQ multiplex PCR; TCRdb stores in-frame clones only, minus some. The data hold about 180,000 clones, with approximately 85% observed a single time. Per the germline V gene, CDR1 is KGHDR and CDR2 is SFDVKD. The V end lost 5 bases, the J end lost 3 bases, and 6 bases lay between the germline ends. The CDR3 extends over 12 amino acids. This TCR was recovered from a woman of 80 years or more with acute or convalescent COVID-19. The chain employs TRBV24-1 and TRBJ1-2, with D unresolved. The sample taken for sequencing was peripheral blood. CDR3 nucleotide sequence: TGTGCCACCAGTGTGGCAGACTATGGCTACACCTTC. This gives the protein CATSVADYGYTF.